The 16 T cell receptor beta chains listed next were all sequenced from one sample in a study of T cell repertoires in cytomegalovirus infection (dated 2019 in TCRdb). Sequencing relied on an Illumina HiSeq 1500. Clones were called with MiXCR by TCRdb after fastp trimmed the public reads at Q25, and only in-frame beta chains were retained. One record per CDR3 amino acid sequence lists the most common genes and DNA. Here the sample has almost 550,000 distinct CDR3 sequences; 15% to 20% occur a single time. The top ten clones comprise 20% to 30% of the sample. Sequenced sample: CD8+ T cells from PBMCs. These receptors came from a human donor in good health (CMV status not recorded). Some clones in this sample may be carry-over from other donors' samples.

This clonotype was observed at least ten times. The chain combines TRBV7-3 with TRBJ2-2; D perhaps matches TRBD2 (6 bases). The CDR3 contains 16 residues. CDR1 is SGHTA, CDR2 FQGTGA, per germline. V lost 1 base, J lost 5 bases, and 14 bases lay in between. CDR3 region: CASSLNGGIRTGELFF. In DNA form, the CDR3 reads TGTGCCAGCAGCTTAAATGGCGGGATAAGGACCGGGGAGCTGTTTTTT.

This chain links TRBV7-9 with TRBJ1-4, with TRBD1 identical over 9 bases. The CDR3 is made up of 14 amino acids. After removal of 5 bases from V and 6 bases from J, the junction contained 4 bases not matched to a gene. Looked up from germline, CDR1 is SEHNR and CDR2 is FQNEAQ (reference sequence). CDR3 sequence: CASSQQGADEKLFF. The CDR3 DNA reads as TGTGCCAGCAGCCAACAGGGGGCGGATGAAAAACTGTTTTTT.

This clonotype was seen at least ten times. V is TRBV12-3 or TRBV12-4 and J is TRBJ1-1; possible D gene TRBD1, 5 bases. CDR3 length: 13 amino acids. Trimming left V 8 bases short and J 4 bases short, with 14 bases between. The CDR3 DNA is TGTGCCAGCGGCTGGGAGGGGAGCACTGAAGCTTTCTTT. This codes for CASGWEGSTEAFF.

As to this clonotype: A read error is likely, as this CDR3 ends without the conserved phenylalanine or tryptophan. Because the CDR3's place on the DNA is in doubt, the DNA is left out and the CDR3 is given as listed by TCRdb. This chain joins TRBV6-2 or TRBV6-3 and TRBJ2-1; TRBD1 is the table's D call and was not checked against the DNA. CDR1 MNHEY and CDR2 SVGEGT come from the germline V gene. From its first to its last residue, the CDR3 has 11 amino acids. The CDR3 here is CARIGGNEQLL.

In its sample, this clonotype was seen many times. This CDR3 is CASSFSAIASYEQYF. CDR3 DNA: TGTGCCAGCAGTTTTAGCGCGATAGCATCCTACGAGCAGTACTTC. The rearrangement links TRBV27 to TRBJ2-7, with a tentative D call TRBD2 (5 bases). The CDR3 is 15 amino acids. The V and J ends lost 3 bases and 1 base respectively, with 13 bases between them. Per germline, CDR1 MNHEY and CDR2 SMNVEV (reference sequence).

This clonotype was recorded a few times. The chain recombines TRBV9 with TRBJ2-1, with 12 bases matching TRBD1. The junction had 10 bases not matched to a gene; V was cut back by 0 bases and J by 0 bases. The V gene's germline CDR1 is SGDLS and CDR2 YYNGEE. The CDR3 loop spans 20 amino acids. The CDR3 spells CASSVGGTGGPGGSYNEQFF. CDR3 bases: TGTGCCAGCAGCGTAGGGGGGACAGGGGGCCCGGGGGGCTCCTACAATGAGCAGTTCTTC.

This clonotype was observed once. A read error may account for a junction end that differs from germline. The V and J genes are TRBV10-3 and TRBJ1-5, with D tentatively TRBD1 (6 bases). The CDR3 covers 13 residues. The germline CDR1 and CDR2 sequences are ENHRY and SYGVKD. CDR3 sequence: CAISRTGNHPQHF. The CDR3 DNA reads TGTGCCATCAGCCGAACAGGGAATCATCCCCAGCACTTT.

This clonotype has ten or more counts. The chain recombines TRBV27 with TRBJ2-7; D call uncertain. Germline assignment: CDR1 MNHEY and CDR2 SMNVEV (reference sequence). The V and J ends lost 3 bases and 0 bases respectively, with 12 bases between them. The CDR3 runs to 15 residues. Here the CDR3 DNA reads TGTGCCAGCAGTTTGGTACGGAAGAGCTCCTACGAGCAGTACTTC. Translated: CASSLVRKSSYEQYF.

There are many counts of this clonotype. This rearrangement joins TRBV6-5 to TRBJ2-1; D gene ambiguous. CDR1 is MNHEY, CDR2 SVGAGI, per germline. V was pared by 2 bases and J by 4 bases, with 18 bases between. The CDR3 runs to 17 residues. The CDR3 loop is CASSYPLTPPEYNEQFF. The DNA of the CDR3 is TGTGCCAGCAGTTACCCCCTTACGCCACCGGAGTACAATGAGCAGTTCTTC.

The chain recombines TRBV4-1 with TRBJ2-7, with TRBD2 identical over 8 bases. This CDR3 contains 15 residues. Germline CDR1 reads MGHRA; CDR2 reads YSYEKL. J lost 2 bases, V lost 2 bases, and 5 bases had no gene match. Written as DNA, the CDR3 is TGCGCCAGCAGCCAAACTAGCGGCAGAACCTACGAGCAGTACTTC. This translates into CASSQTSGRTYEQYF.

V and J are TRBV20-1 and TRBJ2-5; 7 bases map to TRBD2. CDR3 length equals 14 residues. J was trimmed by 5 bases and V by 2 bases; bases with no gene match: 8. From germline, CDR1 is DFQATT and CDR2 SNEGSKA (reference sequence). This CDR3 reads CSARMAGVRETQYF. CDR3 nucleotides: TGCAGTGCTAGAATGGCGGGAGTTAGGGAGACCCAGTACTTC.

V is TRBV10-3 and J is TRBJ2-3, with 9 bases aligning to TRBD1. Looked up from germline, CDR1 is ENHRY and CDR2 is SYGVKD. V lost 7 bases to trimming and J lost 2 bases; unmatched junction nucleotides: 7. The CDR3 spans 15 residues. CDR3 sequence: CAIKRDRDLTDTQYF. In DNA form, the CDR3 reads TGTGCCATCAAACGGGACAGGGACCTCACAGATACGCAGTATTTT.

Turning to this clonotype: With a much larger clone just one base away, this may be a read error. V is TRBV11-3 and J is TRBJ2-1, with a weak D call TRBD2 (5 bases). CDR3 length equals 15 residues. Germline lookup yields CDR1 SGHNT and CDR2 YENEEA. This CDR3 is CVSSLGGSDYNEQFF. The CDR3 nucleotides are TGTGTCAGCAGCTTAGGCGGGTCCGACTACAATGAGCAGTTCTTC.

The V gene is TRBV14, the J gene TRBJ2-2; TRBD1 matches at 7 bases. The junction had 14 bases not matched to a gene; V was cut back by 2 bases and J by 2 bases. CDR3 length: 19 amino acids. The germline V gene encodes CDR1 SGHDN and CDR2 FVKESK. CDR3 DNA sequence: TGTGCCAGCAGCCAACGCTTCGGTATAGGGGGCGTAAACACCGGGGAGCTGTTTTTT. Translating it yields CASSQRFGIGGVNTGELFF.

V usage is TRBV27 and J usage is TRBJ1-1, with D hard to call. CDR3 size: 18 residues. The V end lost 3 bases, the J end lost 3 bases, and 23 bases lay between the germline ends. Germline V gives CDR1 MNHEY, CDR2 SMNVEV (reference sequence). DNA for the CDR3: TGTGCCAGCAGTTTTTCCTCCTCCCCCAGGCCTCGAGACACTGAAGCTTTCTTT. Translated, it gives CASSFSSSPRPRDTEAFF.

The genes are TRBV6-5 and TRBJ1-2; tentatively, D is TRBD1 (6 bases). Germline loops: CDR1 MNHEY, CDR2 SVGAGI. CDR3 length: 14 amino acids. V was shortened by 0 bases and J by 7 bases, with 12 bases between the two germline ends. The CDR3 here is CASSYSGHLSGYTF. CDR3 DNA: TGTGCCAGCAGTTACTCGGGACACCTAAGTGGCTACACCTTC.